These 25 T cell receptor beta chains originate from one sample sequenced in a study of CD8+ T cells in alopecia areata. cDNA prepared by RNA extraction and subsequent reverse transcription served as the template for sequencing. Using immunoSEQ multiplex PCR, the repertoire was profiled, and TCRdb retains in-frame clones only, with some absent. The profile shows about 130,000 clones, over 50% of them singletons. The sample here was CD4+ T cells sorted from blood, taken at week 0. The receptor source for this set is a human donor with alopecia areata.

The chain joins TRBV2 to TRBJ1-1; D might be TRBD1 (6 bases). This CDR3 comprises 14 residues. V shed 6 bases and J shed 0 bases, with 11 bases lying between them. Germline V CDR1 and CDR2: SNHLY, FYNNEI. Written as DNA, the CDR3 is TGTGCCAGCAGGGGCAGGGGTATGAACACTGAAGCTTTCTTT. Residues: CASRGRGMNTEAFF.

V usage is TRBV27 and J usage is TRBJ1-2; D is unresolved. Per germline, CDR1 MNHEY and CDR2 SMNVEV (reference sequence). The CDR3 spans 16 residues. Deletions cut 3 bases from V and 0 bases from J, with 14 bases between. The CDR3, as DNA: TGTGCCAGCAGTTTGAGAAGAGCCTCCACTAACTATGGCTACACCTTC. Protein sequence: CASSLRRASTNYGYTF.

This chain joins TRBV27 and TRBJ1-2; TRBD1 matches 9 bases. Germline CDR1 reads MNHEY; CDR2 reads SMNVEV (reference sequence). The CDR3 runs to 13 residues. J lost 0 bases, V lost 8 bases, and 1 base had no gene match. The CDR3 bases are TGTGCCAGCCGACAGGGGGCTAACTATGGCTACACCTTC. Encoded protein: CASRQGANYGYTF.

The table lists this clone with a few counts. The CDR3 region has the DNA TGTGCCAGCAGACTGGGACAGGGTTCTGGCTACACCTTC. It codes for CASRLGQGSGYTF. The J gene is TRBJ1-2, the V gene TRBV28, with 9 positions matching TRBD1. The germline V gene has CDR1 MDHEN and CDR2 SYDVKM. V lost 6 bases to trimming and J lost 7 bases; unmatched junction nucleotides: 6. The CDR3 extends over 13 amino acids.

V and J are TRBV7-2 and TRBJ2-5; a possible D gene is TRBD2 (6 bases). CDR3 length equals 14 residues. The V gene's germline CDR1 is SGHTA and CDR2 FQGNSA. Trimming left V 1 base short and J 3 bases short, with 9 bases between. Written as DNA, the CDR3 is TGTGCCAGCAGCTTAGTCGCGGGGAAAGAGACCCAGTACTTC. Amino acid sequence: CASSLVAGKETQYF.

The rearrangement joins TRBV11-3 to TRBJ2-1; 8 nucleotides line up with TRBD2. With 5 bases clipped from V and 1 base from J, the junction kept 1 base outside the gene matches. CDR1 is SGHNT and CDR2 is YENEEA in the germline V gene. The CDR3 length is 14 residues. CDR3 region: CASSQRESYNEQFF. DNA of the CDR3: TGTGCCAGCAGCCAGCGGGAGTCCTACAATGAGCAGTTCTTC.

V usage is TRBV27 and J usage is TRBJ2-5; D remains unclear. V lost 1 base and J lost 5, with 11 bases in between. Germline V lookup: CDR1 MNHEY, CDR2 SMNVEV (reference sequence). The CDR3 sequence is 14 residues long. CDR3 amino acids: CASSLFSFSETQYF. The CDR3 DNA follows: TGTGCCAGCAGTTTATTCTCGTTTTCGGAGACCCAGTACTTC.

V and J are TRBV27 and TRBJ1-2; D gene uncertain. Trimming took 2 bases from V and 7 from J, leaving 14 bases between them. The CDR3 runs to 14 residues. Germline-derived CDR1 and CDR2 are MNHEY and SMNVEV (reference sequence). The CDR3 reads CASSLEPQGPGYTF. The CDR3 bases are TGTGCCAGCAGTTTAGAGCCGCAAGGACCTGGCTACACCTTC.

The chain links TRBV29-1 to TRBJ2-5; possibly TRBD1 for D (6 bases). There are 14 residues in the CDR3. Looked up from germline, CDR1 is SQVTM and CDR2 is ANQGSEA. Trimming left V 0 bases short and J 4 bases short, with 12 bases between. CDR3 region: CSVEDSTDRETQYF. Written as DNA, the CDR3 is TGCAGCGTTGAAGATAGTACGGACAGAGAGACCCAGTACTTC.

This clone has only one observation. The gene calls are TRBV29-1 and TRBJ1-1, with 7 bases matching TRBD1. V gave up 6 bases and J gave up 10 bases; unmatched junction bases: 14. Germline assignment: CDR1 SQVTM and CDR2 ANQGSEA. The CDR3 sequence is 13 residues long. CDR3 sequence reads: CSVLDRANVIAFF. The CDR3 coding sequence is TGCAGCGTCCTCGACAGGGCAAATGTTATAGCTTTCTTT.

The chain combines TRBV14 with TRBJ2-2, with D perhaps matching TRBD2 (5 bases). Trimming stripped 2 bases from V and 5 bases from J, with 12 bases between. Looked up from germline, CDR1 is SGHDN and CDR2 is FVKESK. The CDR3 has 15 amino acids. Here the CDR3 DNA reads TGTGCCAGCAGCCAACCCGGGGTTCAAACCGGGGAGCTGTTTTTT. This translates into CASSQPGVQTGELFF.

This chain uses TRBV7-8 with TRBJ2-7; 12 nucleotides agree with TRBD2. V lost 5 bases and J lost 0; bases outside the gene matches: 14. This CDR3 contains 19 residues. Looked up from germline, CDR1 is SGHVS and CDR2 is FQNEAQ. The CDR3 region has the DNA TGTGCCAGCAGCCCGAGACTAGCGGGGGACGCCCTGAGCTCCTACGAGCAGTACTTC. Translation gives CASSPRLAGDALSSYEQYF.

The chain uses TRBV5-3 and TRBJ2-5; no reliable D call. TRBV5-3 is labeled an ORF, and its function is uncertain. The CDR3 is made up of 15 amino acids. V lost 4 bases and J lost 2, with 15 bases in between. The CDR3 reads CARSPLDRSQETQYF. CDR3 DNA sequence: TGTGCCAGAAGCCCGCTCGACCGAAGTCAAGAGACCCAGTACTTC.

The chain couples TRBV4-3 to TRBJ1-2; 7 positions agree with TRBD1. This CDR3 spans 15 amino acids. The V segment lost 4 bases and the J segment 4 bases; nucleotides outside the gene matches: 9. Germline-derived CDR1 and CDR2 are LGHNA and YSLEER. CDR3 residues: CASSPTGQPLYGYTF. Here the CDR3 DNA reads TGCGCCAGCAGCCCAACGGGACAGCCTCTCTATGGCTACACCTTC.

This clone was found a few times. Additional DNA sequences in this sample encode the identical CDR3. CDR3 DNA: TGCGCCAGCAGCTTGCTAGCGGGGGGGCCCAATGAGCAGTTCTTC. This sequence encodes CASSLLAGGPNEQFF. The chain has TRBV5-1 and TRBJ2-1; 12 positions agree with TRBD2. The CDR3 runs 15 residues. V lost 1 base to trimming and J lost 6 bases; unmatched junction nucleotides: 2. The germline gives CDR1 SGHRS, CDR2 YFSETQ. The full variable domain, in which reference TRBV5-1 and TRBJ2-1 provide the parts outside the CDR3, is KAGVTQTPRYLIKTRGQQVTLSCSPISGHRSVSWYQQTPGQGLQFLFEYFSETQRNKGNFPGRFSGRQFSNSRSEMNVSTLELGDSALYLCASSLLAGGPNEQFFGPGTRLTVL.

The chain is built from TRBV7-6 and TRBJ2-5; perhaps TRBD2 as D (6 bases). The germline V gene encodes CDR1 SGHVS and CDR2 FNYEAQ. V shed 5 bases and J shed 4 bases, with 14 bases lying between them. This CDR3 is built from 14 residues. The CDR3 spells CASSITSYGETQYF. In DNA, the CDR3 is TGTGCCAGCAGCATAACTAGCTATGGAGAGACCCAGTACTTC.

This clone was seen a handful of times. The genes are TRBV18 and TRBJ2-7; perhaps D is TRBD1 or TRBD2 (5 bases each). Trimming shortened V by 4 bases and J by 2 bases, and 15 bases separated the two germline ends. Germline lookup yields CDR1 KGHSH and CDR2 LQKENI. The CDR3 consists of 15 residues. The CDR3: CASSLAGTAAYEQYF. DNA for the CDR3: TGTGCCAGCTCACTTGCCGGGACGGCAGCCTACGAGCAGTACTTC.

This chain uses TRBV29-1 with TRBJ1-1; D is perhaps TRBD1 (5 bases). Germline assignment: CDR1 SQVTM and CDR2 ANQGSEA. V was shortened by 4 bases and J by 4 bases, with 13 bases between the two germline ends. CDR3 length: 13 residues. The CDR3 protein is CSVVSGFPTEAFF. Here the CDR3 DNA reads TGCAGCGTTGTTTCAGGGTTTCCCACTGAAGCTTTCTTT.

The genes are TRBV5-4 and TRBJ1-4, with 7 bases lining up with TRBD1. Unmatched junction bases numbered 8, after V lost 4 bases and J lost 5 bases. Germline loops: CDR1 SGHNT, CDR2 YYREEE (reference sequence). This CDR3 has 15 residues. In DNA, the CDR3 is TGTGCCAGCAGCGGGGGACAGCCATTAAATGAAAAACTGTTTTTT. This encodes CASSGGQPLNEKLFF.

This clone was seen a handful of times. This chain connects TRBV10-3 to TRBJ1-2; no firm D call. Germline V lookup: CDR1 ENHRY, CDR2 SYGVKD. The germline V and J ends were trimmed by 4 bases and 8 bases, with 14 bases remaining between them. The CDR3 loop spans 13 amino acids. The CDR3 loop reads CAISADGPGGYTF. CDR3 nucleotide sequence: TGTGCCATCAGTGCAGACGGGCCCGGGGGCTACACCTTC.

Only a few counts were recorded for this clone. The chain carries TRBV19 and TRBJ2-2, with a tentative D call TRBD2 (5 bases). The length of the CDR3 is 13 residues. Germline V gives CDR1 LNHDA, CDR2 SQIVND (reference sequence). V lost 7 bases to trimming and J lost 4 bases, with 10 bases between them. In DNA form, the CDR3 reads TGTGCCAGTACGGGGTCAAGCACCGGGGAGCTGTTTTTT. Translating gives CASTGSSTGELFF.

The CDR3 sequence is CSAQGREQFF. The CDR3, as DNA: TGCAGTGCTCAAGGACGGGAGCAGTTCTTC. J is TRBJ2-1 and V is TRBV20-1; no firm D call. Germline V lookup: CDR1 DFQATT, CDR2 SNEGSKA (reference sequence). The length of the CDR3 is 10 residues. Deletions cut 5 bases from V and 10 bases from J, with 9 bases between.

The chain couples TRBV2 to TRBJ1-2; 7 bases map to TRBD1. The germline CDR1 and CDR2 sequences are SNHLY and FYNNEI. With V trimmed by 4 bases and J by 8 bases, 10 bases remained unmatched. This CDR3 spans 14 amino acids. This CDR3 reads CASSAGQKIGGYTF. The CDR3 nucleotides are TGTGCCAGCAGTGCGGGACAGAAAATAGGAGGCTACACCTTC.

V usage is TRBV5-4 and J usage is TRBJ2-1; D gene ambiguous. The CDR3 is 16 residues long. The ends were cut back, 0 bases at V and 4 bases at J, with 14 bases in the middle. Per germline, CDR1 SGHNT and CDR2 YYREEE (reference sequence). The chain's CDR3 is CASSLGGIGTYNEQFF. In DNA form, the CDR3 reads TGTGCCAGCAGCTTGGGGGGAATTGGAACATACAATGAGCAGTTCTTC.

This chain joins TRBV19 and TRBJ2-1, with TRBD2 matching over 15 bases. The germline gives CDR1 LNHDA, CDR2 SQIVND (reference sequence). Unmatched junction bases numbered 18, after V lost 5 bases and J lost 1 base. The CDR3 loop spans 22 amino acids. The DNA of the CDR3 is TGTGCCAGTAGTGTAAACCCCCGGGGGACTAGCGGGAGGAGTGAGTCCTACAATGAGCAGTTCTTC. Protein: CASSVNPRGTSGRSESYNEQFF.